These 5 T cell receptor beta chains were sequenced from one sample in a study of T cell repertoires in ileal Crohn's disease. Using immunoSEQ multiplex PCR, the repertoire was profiled, and TCRdb retains in-frame clones only, with some absent. The sample records some 16,000 clones, about 80% being singletons. Specimen: ileal tissue. The receptors were gathered from an adult with Crohn's disease.

V and J are TRBV9 and TRBJ2-1; 11 bases line up with TRBD2. Losses at the gene ends were 0 bases for V and 10 bases for J; bases not matched to a gene: 6. CDR1 and CDR2 (germline): SGDLS, YYNGEE. The length of the CDR3 is 15 residues. CDR3 DNA sequence: TGTGCCAGCAGCGTAGGTAGCGGGGGGGCTGGGGAGCAGTTCTTC. Protein: CASSVGSGGAGEQFF. Using reference TRBV9 and TRBJ2-1 for the parts outside the CDR3, the full variable domain is DSGVTQTPKHLITATGQRVTLRCSPRSGDLSVYWYQQSLDQGLQFLIQYYNGEERAKGNILERFSAQQFPDLHSELNLSSLELGDSALYFCASSVGSGGAGEQFFGPGTRLTVL.

The chain uses TRBV7-9 and TRBJ2-5, with a weak D call TRBD2 (6 bases). The CDR3 is 14 residues long. Trimming removed 3 bases at V and 5 bases at J, with 13 bases between. CDR1 is SEHNR and CDR2 is FQNEAQ in the germline V gene (reference sequence). In DNA form, the CDR3 reads TGTGCCAGCAGCTTGGGCGGGGACGGGGAGACCCAGTACTTC. Protein product: CASSLGGDGETQYF.

The chain is built from TRBV6-6 and TRBJ2-7; possibly TRBD2 for D (5 bases). The germline gives CDR1 MNHNY, CDR2 SVGAGI (reference sequence). V was pared by 7 bases and J by 4 bases, with 20 bases between. This CDR3 has 15 amino acids. The CDR3: CASTPQERPGYEQYV. CDR3 nucleotides: TGTGCCAGCACCCCCCAGGAACGGCCGGGGTACGAGCAGTACGTC.

This clone appeared a few times. The chain has TRBV29-1 and TRBJ2-1, with D perhaps matching TRBD1 (5 bases). Trimming removed 2 bases at V and 4 bases at J, with 9 bases between. This CDR3 spans 13 amino acids. Germline V gene lookup returns CDR1 SQVTM and CDR2 ANQGSEA. The CDR3 nucleotides read TGCAGCGTTGAACAGGGTGGTTACAATGAGCAGTTCTTC. Translated, it gives CSVEQGGYNEQFF.

The chain combines TRBV4-1 with TRBJ1-1; no firm D call. CDR1 MGHRA and CDR2 YSYEKL come from the germline V gene. The length of the CDR3 is 15 residues. V lost 1 base and J lost 2, with 11 bases in between. CDR3 nucleotides: TGCGCCAGCAGCCAAGTCACGAGCGGTAACACTGAAGCTTTCTTT. Translation: CASSQVTSGNTEAFF.